What follows describes a single T cell receptor (beta chain). The antigen it recognizes is unknown. Nothing much larger sits one base from this clone, and base qualities are not available. TCR CDR3 regions were amplified from genomic DNA by multiplex PCR using the deep immunoSEQ assay. Extracted genomic DNA from each cell subset was distributed evenly across all wells of several immunoSEQ 96-well plates, and each plate was treated as a replicate. For sorted subsets, about 200 ng genomic DNA, equal to tens of thousands of T cell genomes, was loaded into each replicate PCR. Purified libraries were quantified with a Qubit 3.0 fluorometer, sized on a Bioanalyzer 2100, and re-quantified with the KAPA Library Quantification kit. Every immunoSEQ 96-well plate was sequenced on a separate single-read 150-cycle Illumina NextSeq 550 flow cell. The original methods were these. Because only junctional sequences without quality scores were contained in the immunoSEQ output, filtering matching that applied to full-length reads could not be performed. To assign V/J genes and CDR3, sequences were annotated using PyIR, a Python wrapper for IgBLAST v1.9, with IMGT germline references. Reads were filtered out if the reads had weak V/J assignments (E-value above 1e-6), no CDR3, stop codons, out-of-frame junctions, or ambiguous translated residues. V3J clonotypes were defined as sequences sharing an identical inferred V gene, J gene, and CDR3 amino acid sequence. To compute the percentage overlap between repertoires, the number of shared unique clonotypes was divided by the size of the smaller repertoire. Repertoire richness was assessed with RTK rarefaction, the Chao1 estimator, and Recon v2.1 estimates of unobserved clonotypes. OLGA was used to compute generation probabilities for all TCRbeta clonotypes that the gDNA method yielded from a handful of donors. The immuneACCESS repertoire file appears here via TCRdb, limited to in-frame rearrangements. These files lack a portion of the clones; in checked studies, under half of the deficit traces to unresolved V genes, and the cause of the others is not known. Clone size and the V and J calls come from that table; the DNA yielded D and trimming. Across this sample there are about 510,000 clones, with almost 97% seen only once. The leading ten clones occupy approximately 0.062% of the sample.

These data belong to a study of shared clonotypes between healthy human individuals (dated by TCRdb to between 2020 and 2021). In terms of the full investigation: Three men and two women, aged 18 to 49 years, made up the cohort. Per donor, three plates each were used for CD4 naive and CD4 memory, two for CD8 naive, and one for CD8 memory. To estimate repertoire size and how much clonotypes are shared between individuals, the study performed deep sequencing of blood TCR repertoires from a few healthy adults. Libraries were prepared and TCR repertoires were sequenced by different laboratories using diverse techniques, in order to increase sequencing depth and limit assay-specific biases. Leukapheresis yielded between about 0.9 and 8.9 billion PBMCs per donor.

V loses 6 bases of germline sequence and J loses 4 bases, and the interval between the two ends is 5 bases. CDR1 and CDR2, looked up from the germline V gene (reference sequence), are SEHNR and FQNEAQ. From cysteine to phenylalanine, the CDR3 is 11 amino acids long. Only the CDR3 DNA stays, 33 bases, in frame from base 1. The research as a whole found: Even with the large sequencing depth, rarefaction of the sorted-subset datasets indicated that sequencing was incomplete. Pairwise subsampling indicated that sequencing depth was expected to affect the degree of clonotype sharing among donors. Because the study included a small number of donors, the genetic and exposure-history diversity represented was limited. Sampling was restricted to blood, and TCR repertoires in tissue are likely to differ from TCR repertoires in blood. Estimated clonotype richness was generally larger for naive than for memory subsets. Higher generation probabilities were observed for clonotypes shared by all four sorted-subset donors than for non-shared clonotypes. About 5% of naive CD4, around 3.6% of naive CD8, 2.3% of memory CD4, and 0.4% of memory CD8 clonotypes were shared across several donors.

Healthy HIV-negative adults with no recently reported acute infections or vaccinations were included as donors. Only Caucasian adults living in Nashville, Tennessee, USA were represented among the donors. CD4+ T cells were enriched by magnetic negative selection; naive cells were then positively selected on CD45RA, and the negative fraction formed the memory subset. Blood was obtained by leukapheresis, after which PBMCs were separated by Ficoll-Histopaque density gradient centrifugation and cryopreserved in liquid nitrogen vapor phase. Analytical flow cytometry was used to check the purity and quantity of each magnetically sorted T cell population. From each sorted fraction, genomic DNA was isolated and quantified by UV absorbance on a Nanodrop 2000c.

The TCR sequence derives from a woman between 25 and 40 years old in good health. Recombination joined TRBV7-9 with TRBJ2-3, with the D gene uncertain. The sample comprised naive CD4+ T cells sorted from blood. What the cell subset or site label conveys for this sample: CD45RA+ positively selected. Read as DNA, the sequence is TGTGCCAGCAGTTATTCAGATACGCAGTATTTT. This encodes CASSYSDTQYF. Where the CDR3 stops, the reference TRBV7-9 and TRBJ2-3 genes take over; the full variable domain is DTGVSQNPRHKITKRGQNVTFRCDPISEHNRLYWYRQTLGQGPEFLTYFQNEAQLEKSRLLSDRFSAERPKGSFSTLEIQRTEQGDSAMYLCASSYSDTQYFGPGTRLTVL.